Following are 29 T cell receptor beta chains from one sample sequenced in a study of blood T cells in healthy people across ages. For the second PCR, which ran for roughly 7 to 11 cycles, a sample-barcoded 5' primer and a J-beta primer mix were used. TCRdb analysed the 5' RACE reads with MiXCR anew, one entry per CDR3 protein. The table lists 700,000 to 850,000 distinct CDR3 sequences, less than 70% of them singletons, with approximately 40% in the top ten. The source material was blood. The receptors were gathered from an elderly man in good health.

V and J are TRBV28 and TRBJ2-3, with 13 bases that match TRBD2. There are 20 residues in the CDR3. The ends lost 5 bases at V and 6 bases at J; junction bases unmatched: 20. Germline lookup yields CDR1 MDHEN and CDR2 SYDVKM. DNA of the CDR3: TGTGCCAGCAGTACCCTAACCTTGGGGACTAGCGGGACCGTCGGGGATACGCAGTATTTT. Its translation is CASSTLTLGTSGTVGDTQYF.

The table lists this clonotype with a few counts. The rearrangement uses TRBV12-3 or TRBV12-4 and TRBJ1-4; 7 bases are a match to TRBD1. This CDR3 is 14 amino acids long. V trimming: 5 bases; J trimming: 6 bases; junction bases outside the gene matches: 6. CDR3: CASSQGGSDEKLFF. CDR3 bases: TGTGCCAGCAGTCAGGGGGGCTCTGATGAAAAACTGTTTTTT.

DNA of the CDR3: TGTGCCAGCTCCCCGGATAGCGGGATCTCCTACGAGCAGTACTTC. Amino acid sequence: CASSPDSGISYEQYF. The V call is TRBV18, the J call TRBJ2-7; 8 bases match TRBD2. The V and J ends lost 6 bases and 0 bases, in that order; junction bases with no gene match: 7. Germline V lookup: CDR1 KGHSH, CDR2 LQKENI. CDR3 length: 15 amino acids.

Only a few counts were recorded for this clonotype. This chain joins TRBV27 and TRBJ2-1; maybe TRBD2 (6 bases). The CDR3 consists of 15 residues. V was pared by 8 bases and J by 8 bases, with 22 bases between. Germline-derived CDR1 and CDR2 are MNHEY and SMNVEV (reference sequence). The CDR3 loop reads CASATFGTPNDEQFF. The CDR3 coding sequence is TGTGCCAGCGCGACTTTCGGGACTCCGAACGATGAGCAGTTCTTC.

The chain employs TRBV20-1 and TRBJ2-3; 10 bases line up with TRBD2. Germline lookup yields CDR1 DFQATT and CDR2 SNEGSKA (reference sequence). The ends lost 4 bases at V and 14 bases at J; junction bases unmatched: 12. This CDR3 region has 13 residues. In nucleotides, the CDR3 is TGCAGTGCTACTAGCGGGGGAGGCAGATACGCGTATTTT. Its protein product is CSATSGGGRYAYF.

DNA for the CDR3: TGTGCCAGCAGCCCGGGGCAGCGGGAGATCAAGGATGAGCAGTTCTTC. This gives the protein CASSPGQREIKDEQFF. The rearrangement uses TRBV7-6 and TRBJ2-1; the match to TRBD2 covers 8 bases. The V gene's germline CDR1 is SGHVS and CDR2 FNYEAQ. V shed 5 bases, J shed 8 bases, and the junction held 14 bases outside the gene matches. This CDR3 has 16 residues. Looking up the rest from reference TRBV7-6 and TRBJ2-1 gives the full variable domain: GAGVSQSPRYKVTKRGQDVALRCDPISGHVSLYWYRQALGQGPEFLTYFNYEAQQDKSGLPNDRFSAERPEGSISTLTIQRTEQRDSAMYRCASSPGQREIKDEQFFGPGTRLTVL.

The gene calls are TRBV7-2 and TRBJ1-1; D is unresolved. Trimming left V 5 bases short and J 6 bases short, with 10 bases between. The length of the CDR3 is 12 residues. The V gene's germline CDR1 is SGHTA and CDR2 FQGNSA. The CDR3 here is CASSPVRAEAFF. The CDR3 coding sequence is TGTGCCAGCAGCCCCGTGAGGGCTGAAGCTTTCTTT.

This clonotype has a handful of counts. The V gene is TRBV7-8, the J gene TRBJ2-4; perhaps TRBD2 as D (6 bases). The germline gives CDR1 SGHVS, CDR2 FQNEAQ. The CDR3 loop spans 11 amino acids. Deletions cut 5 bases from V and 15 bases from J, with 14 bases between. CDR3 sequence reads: CASSTGLDRYF. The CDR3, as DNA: TGTGCCAGCAGCACGGGACTGGACCGGTACTTC. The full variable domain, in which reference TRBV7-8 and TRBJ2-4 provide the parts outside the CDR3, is GAGVSQSPRYKVAKRGQDVALRCDPISGHVSLFWYQQALGQGPEFLTYFQNEAQLDKSGLPSDRFFAERPEGSVSTLKIQRTQQEDSAVYLCASSTGLDRYFGAGTRLSVL.

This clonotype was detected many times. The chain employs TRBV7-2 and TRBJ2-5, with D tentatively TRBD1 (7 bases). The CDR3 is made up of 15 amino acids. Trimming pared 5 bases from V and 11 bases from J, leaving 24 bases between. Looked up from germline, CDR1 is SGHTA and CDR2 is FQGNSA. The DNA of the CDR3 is TGTGCCAGCAGCAGATCGACAGGGACTTTCGAAGAGCAGTACTTC. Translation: CASSRSTGTFEEQYF.

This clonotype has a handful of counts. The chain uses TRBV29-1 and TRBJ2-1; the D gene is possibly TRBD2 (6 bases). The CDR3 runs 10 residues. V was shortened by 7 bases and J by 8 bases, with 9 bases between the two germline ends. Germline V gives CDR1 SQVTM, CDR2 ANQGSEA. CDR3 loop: CSAGSHEQFF. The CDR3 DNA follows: TGCAGCGCCGGGAGCCATGAGCAGTTCTTC.

The CDR3 region has the DNA TGCAGCGTTGAAACAGGGACAGGGCCGAATGGCTACACCTTC. Translating it yields CSVETGTGPNGYTF. The V call is TRBV29-1, the J call TRBJ1-2; 9 bases are a match to TRBD1. Germline CDR1 is SQVTM and CDR2 is ANQGSEA. This CDR3 region has 14 residues. J gave up 6 bases and V 2 bases, and 7 bases lay outside the gene matches.

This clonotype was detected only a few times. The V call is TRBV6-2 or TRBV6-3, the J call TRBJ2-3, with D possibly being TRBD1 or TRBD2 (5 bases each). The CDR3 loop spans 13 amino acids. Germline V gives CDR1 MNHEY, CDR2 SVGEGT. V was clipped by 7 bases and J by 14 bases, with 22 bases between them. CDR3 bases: TGTGCCAGCACTGTGAGTCGACCCGGGGACGCGTATTTT. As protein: CASTVSRPGDAYF.

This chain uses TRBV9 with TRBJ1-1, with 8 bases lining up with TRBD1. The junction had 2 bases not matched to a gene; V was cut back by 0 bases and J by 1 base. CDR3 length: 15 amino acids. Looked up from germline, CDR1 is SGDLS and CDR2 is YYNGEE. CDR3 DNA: TGTGCCAGCAGCGTAGGCACAGGGGGGAACACTGAAGCTTTCTTT. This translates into CASSVGTGGNTEAFF.

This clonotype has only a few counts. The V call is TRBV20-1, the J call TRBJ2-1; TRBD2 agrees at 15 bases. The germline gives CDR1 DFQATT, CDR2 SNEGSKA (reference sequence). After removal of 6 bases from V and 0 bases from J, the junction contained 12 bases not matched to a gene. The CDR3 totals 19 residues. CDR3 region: CSAPAGTSGRTNSYNEQFF. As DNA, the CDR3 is TGCAGTGCCCCCGCCGGGACTAGCGGGAGGACTAACTCCTACAATGAGCAGTTCTTC.

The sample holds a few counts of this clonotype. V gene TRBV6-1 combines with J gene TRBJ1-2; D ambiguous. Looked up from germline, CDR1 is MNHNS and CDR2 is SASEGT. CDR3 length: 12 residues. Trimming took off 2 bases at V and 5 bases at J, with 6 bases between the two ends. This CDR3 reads CASSESGYGYTF. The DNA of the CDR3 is TGTGCCAGCAGTGAATCCGGTTATGGCTACACCTTC.

The CDR3 DNA reads TGCAGTGCGGCCGGGACAGGGGCCGGGGTCACTGAAGCTTTCTTT. Protein product: CSAAGTGAGVTEAFF. The chain carries TRBV20-1 and TRBJ1-1; 10 positions agree with TRBD1. There are 15 residues in the CDR3. Trimming removed 6 bases from V and 4 bases from J; junction bases left unmatched: 11. Germline lookup yields CDR1 DFQATT and CDR2 SNEGSKA (reference sequence).

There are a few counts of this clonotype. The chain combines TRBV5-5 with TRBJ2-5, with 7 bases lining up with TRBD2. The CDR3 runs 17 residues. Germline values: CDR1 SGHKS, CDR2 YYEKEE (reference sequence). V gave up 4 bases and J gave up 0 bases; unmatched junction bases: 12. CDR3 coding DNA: TGTGCCAGCAGCCGAGGGGCTAGCGGCCATTACCAAGAGACCCAGTACTTC. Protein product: CASSRGASGHYQETQYF.

Here the CDR3 DNA reads TGTGCCAGCTTAAGGGGGCTAGCGGGATACGAGCAGTACTTC. Translation: CASLRGLAGYEQYF. This chain connects TRBV28 to TRBJ2-7; 9 positions agree with TRBD2. Per the germline V gene, CDR1 is MDHEN and CDR2 is SYDVKM. J lost 4 bases, V lost 8 bases, and 9 bases had no gene match. The CDR3 is made up of 14 amino acids.

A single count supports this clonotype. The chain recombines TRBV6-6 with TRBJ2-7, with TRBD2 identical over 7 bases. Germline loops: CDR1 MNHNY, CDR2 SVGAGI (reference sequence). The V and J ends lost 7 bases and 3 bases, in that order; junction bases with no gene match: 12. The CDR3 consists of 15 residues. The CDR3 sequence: CASTYSASGSYEQYF. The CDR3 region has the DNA TGTGCCAGCACCTATAGCGCTAGCGGAAGCTACGAGCAGTACTTC.

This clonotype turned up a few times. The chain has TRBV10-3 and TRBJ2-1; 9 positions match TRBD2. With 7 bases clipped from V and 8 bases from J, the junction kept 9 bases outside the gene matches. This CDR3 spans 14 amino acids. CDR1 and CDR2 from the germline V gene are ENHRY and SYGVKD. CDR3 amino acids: CAITRTSVRDEQFF. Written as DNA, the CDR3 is TGTGCCATCACCCGGACTAGCGTTCGGGATGAGCAGTTCTTC.

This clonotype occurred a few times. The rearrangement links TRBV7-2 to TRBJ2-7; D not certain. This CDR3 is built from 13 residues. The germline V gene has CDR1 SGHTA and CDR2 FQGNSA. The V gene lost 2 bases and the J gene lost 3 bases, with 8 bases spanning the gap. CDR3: CASSLRRHYEQYF. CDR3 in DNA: TGTGCCAGCAGCTTACGCCGGCACTACGAGCAGTACTTC.

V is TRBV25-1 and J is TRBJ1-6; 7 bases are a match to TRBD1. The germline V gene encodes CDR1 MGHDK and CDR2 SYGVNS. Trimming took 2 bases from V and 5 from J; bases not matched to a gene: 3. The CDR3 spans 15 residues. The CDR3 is CASSERTGNNSPLHF. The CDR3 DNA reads TGTGCCAGCAGTGAACGGACAGGAAATAATTCACCCCTCCACTTT.

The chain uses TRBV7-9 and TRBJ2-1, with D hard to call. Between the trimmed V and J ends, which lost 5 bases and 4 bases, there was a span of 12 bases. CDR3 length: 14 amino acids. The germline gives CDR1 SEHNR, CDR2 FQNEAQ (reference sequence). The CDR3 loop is CASSPRSPYNEQFF. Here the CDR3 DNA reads TGTGCCAGCAGCCCGAGATCCCCGTACAATGAGCAGTTCTTC.

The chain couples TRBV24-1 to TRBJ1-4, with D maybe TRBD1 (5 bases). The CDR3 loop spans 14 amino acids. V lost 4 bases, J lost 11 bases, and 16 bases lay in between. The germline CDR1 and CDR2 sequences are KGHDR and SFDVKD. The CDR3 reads CATSEDRDPGKLFF. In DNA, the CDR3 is TGTGCCACCAGTGAAGACCGGGACCCGGGGAAACTGTTTTTT.

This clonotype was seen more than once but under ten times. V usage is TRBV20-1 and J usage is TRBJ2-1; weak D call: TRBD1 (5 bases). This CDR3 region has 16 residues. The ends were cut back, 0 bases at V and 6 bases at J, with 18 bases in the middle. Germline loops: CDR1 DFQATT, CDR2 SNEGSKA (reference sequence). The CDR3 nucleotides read TGCAGTGCTAGAGACCCACTGCGGACACAATCCAATGAGCAGTTCTTC. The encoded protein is CSARDPLRTQSNEQFF.

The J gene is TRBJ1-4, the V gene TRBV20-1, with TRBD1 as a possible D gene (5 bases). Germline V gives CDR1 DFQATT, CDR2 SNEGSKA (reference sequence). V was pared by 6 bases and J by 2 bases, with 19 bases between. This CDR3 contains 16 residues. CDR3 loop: CSAESSTGATNEKLFF. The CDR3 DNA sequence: TGCAGTGCGGAGTCCTCCACCGGGGCTACTAATGAAAAACTGTTTTTT.

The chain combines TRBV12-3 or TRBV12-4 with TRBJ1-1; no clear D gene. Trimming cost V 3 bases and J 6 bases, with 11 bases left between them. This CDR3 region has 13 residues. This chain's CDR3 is CASSFKAVSEAFF. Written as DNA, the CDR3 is TGTGCCAGCAGTTTTAAGGCCGTCTCTGAAGCTTTCTTT.

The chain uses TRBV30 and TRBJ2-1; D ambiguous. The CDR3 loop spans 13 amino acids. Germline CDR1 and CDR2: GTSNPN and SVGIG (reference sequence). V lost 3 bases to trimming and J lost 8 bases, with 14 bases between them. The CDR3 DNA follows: TGTGCCTGGAGCATCCTTTCGTCCCATGAGCAGTTCTTC. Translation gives CAWSILSSHEQFF.

DNA for the CDR3: TGTGCCAGCTCACCGAGGCGGGACCCGGGTCACAGATACGCGTATTTT. It codes for CASSPRRDPGHRYAYF. This sequence joins TRBV18 and TRBJ2-3, with D perhaps TRBD2 (6 bases). Per germline, CDR1 KGHSH and CDR2 LQKENI. CDR3 length equals 16 residues. The V gene lost 3 bases and the J gene lost 14 bases, with 27 bases spanning the gap.